These 15 T cell receptor beta chains were sequenced from one sample in a study of neurological immune-mediated disorders. Time point here: longitudinal time-point 2. TCRdb called the 5' RACE reads again in MiXCR, with one record for every CDR3 protein. This sample has some 48,000 distinct CDR3 sequences, with around 12% found just once. The sequenced sample was PBMCs. All receptors come from a male donor with HTLV-1-associated myelopathy (HAM/TSP).

This clonotype has ten or more counts. This chain connects TRBV12-3 or TRBV12-4 to TRBJ2-1; D ambiguous. Trimming shortened V by 2 bases and J by 6 bases, and 5 bases separated the two germline ends. CDR3 length equals 12 residues. CDR3 protein: CASSLSVNEQFF. DNA for the CDR3: TGTGCCAGCAGTTTATCTGTCAATGAGCAGTTCTTC.

This clonotype occurred many times. J is TRBJ2-2 and V is TRBV10-3, with no clear D. V gave up 3 bases and J gave up 1 base, with 3 bases separating them. CDR1 ENHRY and CDR2 SYGVKD come from the germline V gene. The CDR3 runs to 13 residues. The CDR3 sequence is CAISELNTGELFF. CDR3 nucleotides: TGTGCCATCAGTGAACTGAACACCGGGGAGCTGTTTTTT.

This clonotype was seen repeatedly, ten times or more. V is TRBV20-1 and J is TRBJ2-3, with D perhaps TRBD2 (5 bases). This CDR3 contains 14 residues. Germline values: CDR1 DFQATT, CDR2 SNEGSKA (reference sequence). With 0 bases removed from V and 2 bases from J, the gap between germline ends came to 9 bases. CDR3 amino acids: CSARELVVTDTQYF. Here the CDR3 DNA reads TGCAGTGCTAGAGAACTAGTCGTCACAGATACGCAGTATTTT.

The sample holds a few counts of this clonotype. The rearrangement joins TRBV18 to TRBJ1-2; D call uncertain. CDR1 is KGHSH and CDR2 is LQKENI in the germline V gene. V was trimmed by 0 bases and J by 2 bases, leaving 7 bases between them. The length of the CDR3 is 14 residues. CDR3 sequence (DNA): TGTGCCAGCTCACCACCGTCACGGAACTATGGCTACACCTTC. Encoded protein: CASSPPSRNYGYTF.

The table lists this clonotype with many counts. This rearrangement joins TRBV7-9 to TRBJ1-2; D not resolved. The CDR3 covers 17 residues. The germline V gene has CDR1 SEHNR and CDR2 FQNEAQ (reference sequence). The V and J ends lost 1 base and 6 bases respectively, with 21 bases between them. The CDR3 sequence is CASSLEIPADRGHGYTF. DNA of the CDR3: TGTGCCAGCAGCTTAGAGATCCCCGCCGATCGTGGGCATGGCTACACCTTC.

The chain recombines TRBV19 with TRBJ1-1; 9 bases are a match to TRBD1. Germline loops: CDR1 LNHDA, CDR2 SQIVND (reference sequence). Losses at the gene ends were 6 bases for V and 3 bases for J; bases not matched to a gene: 8. The length of the CDR3 is 15 residues. The CDR3 is CASREAGTGYTEAFF. CDR3 DNA sequence: TGTGCCAGTAGGGAAGCCGGGACAGGGTACACTGAAGCTTTCTTT.

Concerning this clonotype itself: This may come from a read error, since a much larger clone is one base off. The J gene is TRBJ2-3, the V gene TRBV20-1; no definite D call. The CDR3 covers 13 residues. V was clipped by 2 bases and J by 10 bases, with 16 bases between them. CDR1 and CDR2 from the germline V gene are DFQATT and SNEGSKA (reference sequence). The CDR3 DNA sequence: TGCAGTGCTAGACGGACGGCGGCCCCCTCGCAGTATTTT. Amino acids: CSARRTAAPSQYF.

Judged by abundance, this clonotype is medium-sized (0.01 to 0.1%). This rearrangement joins TRBV20-1 to TRBJ2-5, with D possibly TRBD2 on 6 matching bases. CDR3 length: 12 amino acids. Germline V gene sequence: CDR1 DFQATT, CDR2 SNEGSKA (reference sequence). The V gene lost 2 bases and the J gene lost 13 bases, with 17 bases spanning the gap. The CDR3 DNA follows: TGCAGTGCTAGAATGGGAGGAGACCAGGGGTACTTC. It yields the protein CSARMGGDQGYF.

This clonotype is medium-sized in the sample. The J gene is TRBJ2-3, the V gene TRBV20-1; D is uncertain. The CDR3 is 12 amino acids. Germline V CDR1 and CDR2: DFQATT, SNEGSKA (reference sequence). V was pared by 3 bases and J by 5 bases, with 9 bases between. CDR3 residues: CSASKGLDTQYF. The DNA of the CDR3 is TGCAGTGCTAGTAAAGGCCTAGATACGCAGTATTTT.

This clonotype is a singleton in its sample. A single base separates this from a much larger clone, so it may be a read error. The rearrangement uses TRBV28 and TRBJ2-3; no clear D. The V and J ends lost 6 bases and 0 bases respectively, with 19 bases between them. The CDR3 totals 17 residues. CDR1 is MDHEN and CDR2 is SYDVKM in the germline V gene. The CDR3 is CASSPPRSLGSTDTQYF. DNA of the CDR3: TGTGCCAGCAGCCCGCCCCGCTCGCTGGGAAGCACAGATACGCAGTATTTT.

This clonotype was counted at least ten times. The chain joins TRBV9 to TRBJ2-7; D remains unclear. The CDR3 runs to 12 residues. The germline V gene has CDR1 SGDLS and CDR2 YYNGEE. With 4 bases removed from V and 3 bases from J, the gap between germline ends came to 8 bases. The CDR3: CASSTAGYEQYF. DNA for the CDR3: TGTGCCAGCAGCACTGCCGGCTACGAGCAGTACTTC.

This clonotype was detected ten times or more. The chain is built from TRBV28 and TRBJ1-5; D gene ambiguous. This CDR3 comprises 14 residues. Germline V lookup: CDR1 MDHEN, CDR2 SYDVKM. The V gene lost 3 bases and the J gene lost 0 bases, with 6 bases spanning the gap. The CDR3 loop is CASSFSASNQPQHF. CDR3 nucleotides: TGTGCCAGCAGTTTCTCTGCTAGCAATCAGCCCCAGCATTTT.

This clonotype was seen repeatedly, ten times or more. This chain uses TRBV20-1 with TRBJ2-7, with 7 bases that match TRBD1. This CDR3 is 15 amino acids long. Germline CDR1 DFQATT, CDR2 SNEGSKA (reference sequence). Trimming cost V 6 bases and J 6 bases; bases outside gene matches: 17. CDR3 nucleotide sequence: TGCAGTGCCCAGAAGGGGGCCAGGGAAAGCGGCGAGCAGTACTTC. Amino acid sequence: CSAQKGARESGEQYF.

This clonotype came up a few times. One base away lies a much larger clone, so this may be a sequencing read error. The V gene is TRBV5-1, the J gene TRBJ2-7; 10 bases map to TRBD1. The length of the CDR3 is 14 residues. Germline-derived CDR1 and CDR2 are SGHRS and YFSETQ. V was clipped by 7 bases and J by 4 bases; unmatched bases: 8. This CDR3 reads CASREGQGMYEQYF. In nucleotides, the CDR3 is TGCGCCAGCCGAGAGGGACAGGGGATGTACGAGCAGTACTTC.

This clonotype occurred many times. The chain employs TRBV5-1 and TRBJ2-7, with D possibly matching TRBD2 (5 bases). CDR1 and CDR2 from the germline V gene are SGHRS and YFSETQ. This CDR3 spans 14 amino acids. Trimming left V 2 bases short and J 5 bases short, with 14 bases between. CDR3 sequence reads: CASSFETRSDEQYF. CDR3 DNA: TGCGCCAGCAGCTTCGAAACTAGATCCGACGAGCAGTACTTC. Variable domain in full (rest from reference TRBV5-1 and TRBJ2-7): KAGVTQTPRYLIKTRGQQVTLSCSPISGHRSVSWYQQTPGQGLQFLFEYFSETQRNKGNFPGRFSGRQFSNSRSEMNVSTLELGDSALYLCASSFETRSDEQYFGPGTRLTVT.